This is a list of T cell receptor beta chains from one sample in a study of vaccination effects on CD4 cells after COVID-19. These TCRs' antigens remain unknown. TCRdb keeps only in-frame clones here, not all; method: immunoSEQ multiplex PCR. The sample consists of about 23,000 clones, roughly two thirds of them appearing once. The sample consisted of CD4+ T cells from PBMCs cultured with SARS-CoV-2 spike peptides, taken before COVID-19 vaccination. These receptor sequences come from a human donor who received a COVID-19 vaccine. The conserved cysteine and the conserved F or W are not part of the CDR3 here. A clone size is listed for some rows: how often the clone was seen (once, few, many), or a class if it is expanded.

TRBJ2-1 | 13 | - | TRBV14 | ASSQMTWYYNEQF
TRBJ1-1 | 11 | - | TRBV5-1 | ASSGTVNTEAF
TRBJ1-4 | 13 | - | TRBV9 | ASSVGTVNTEKLF
TRBJ2-1 | 12 | - | TRBV6-5 | ASILAGGLDEQF
TRBJ2-5 | 14 | - | TRBV27 | ASKSYSSSGQETQY
TRBJ1-2 | 9 | - | TRBV7-2 | ASSLMEGYT
TRBJ1-2 | 12 | - | TRBV25-1 | ASSEMSGARGYT
TRBJ2-5 | 12 | - | TRBV15 | ATSRGRGQETQY
TRBJ1-1 | 12 | - | TRBV5-1 | ASSSGSPNTEAF
TRBJ2-1 | 14 | - | TRBV5-1 | ASSLILAGNYNEQF
TRBJ2-1 | 13 | - | TRBV9 | ASSPRGTSGSEQF
TRBJ2-3 | 12 | - | TRBV7-9 | ASRPNRGTSVLY
TRBJ1-1 | 11 | - | TRBV14 | ASSQRRNTEAF
TRBJ1-3 | 12 | - | TRBV6-2/TRBV6-3 | ASSYGGGGNTIY
TRBJ1-2 | 11 | - | TRBV19 | ASSPTDPAGYT
TRBJ2-1 | 12 | - | TRBV10-3 | AIGGRGKYNEQF
TRBJ2-7 | 14 | - | TRBV5-1 | ASSSIAGSPAYEQY
TRBJ2-3 | 14 | - | TRBV19 | ASSPNRGNLADTQY
TRBJ2-3 | 13 | once | TRBV7-2 | ASSVSGSSTDTQY
TRBJ1-6 | 12 | - | TRBV10-2 | ASSLTGGDSPLH
TRBJ2-7 | 12 | - | TRBV14 | ASSPSQGRLQQY
TRBJ1-4 | 9 | - | TRBV6-5 | ASARAWELF
TRBJ1-1 | 14 | - | TRBV7-2 | ASSPASGTGNTEAF
TRBJ1-2 | 13 | - | TRBV7-2 | ASSPEGQTNYGYT
TRBJ1-1 | 12 | - | TRBV5-1 | ASRTGQGDTEAF
TRBJ2-2 | 15 | once | TRBV24-1 | ATSGSSGGWITGELF
TRBJ1-6 | 13 | - | TRBV4-2 | ASSQDSGGAPPLH
TRBJ2-7 | 13 | once | TRBV5-3 | ARSSSGRPTYEQY
TRBJ1-6 | 14 | - | TRBV20-1 | SASIPGFEGNSPLH
TRBJ2-5 | 11 | - | TRBV12-3/TRBV12-4 | ASRREGWETQY
TRBJ1-2 | 11 | - | TRBV11-2 | ASSADRGRGYT
TRBJ1-4 | 13 | few | TRBV19 | ASSPQDRINEKLF
TRBJ2-3 | 16 | few | TRBV7-9 | ASSLTFERASWTDTQY
TRBJ1-1 | 9 | - | TRBV20-1 | SASLQLEAF
TRBJ2-1 | 13 | once | TRBV9 | ASSVAQRGAGEQF
TRBJ1-6 | 13 | - | TRBV5-4 | ASSNTTGLNSPLH
TRBJ1-6 | 12 | - | TRBV9 | ASSETAYNSPLH
TRBJ2-2 | 13 | - | TRBV21-1 | ASSSRGASTGELF
TRBJ1-1 | 15 | - | TRBV27 | ASSLVPTGLLGTEAF